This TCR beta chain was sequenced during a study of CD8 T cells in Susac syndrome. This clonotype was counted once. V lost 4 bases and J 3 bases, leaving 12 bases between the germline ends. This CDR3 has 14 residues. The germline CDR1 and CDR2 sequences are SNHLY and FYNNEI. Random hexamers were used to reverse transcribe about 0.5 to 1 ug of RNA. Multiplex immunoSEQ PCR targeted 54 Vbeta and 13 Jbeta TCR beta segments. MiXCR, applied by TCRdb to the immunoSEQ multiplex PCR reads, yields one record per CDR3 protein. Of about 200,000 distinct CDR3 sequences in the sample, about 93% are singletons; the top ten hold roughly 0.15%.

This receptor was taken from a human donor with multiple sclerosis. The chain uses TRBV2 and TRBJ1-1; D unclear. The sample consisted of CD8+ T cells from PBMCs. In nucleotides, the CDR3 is TGTGCCAGCAGTGGATATAGGGAGGACACTGAAGCTTTCTTT. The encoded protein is CASSGYREDTEAFF.